Listed below are T cell receptor beta chains from one sample, sequenced in a study of CD8 T cells in ankylosing spondylitis. From the 5' RACE reads, TCRdb called clonotypes with MiXCR, one entry per CDR3 protein. The table lists tens of thousands of distinct CDR3 sequences, 2% to 3% of them singletons. The specimen was blood, either unsorted or a sorted T cell fraction (not recorded which). The origin of the receptors is a female donor with ankylosing spondylitis or in good health (not recorded which). The CDR3 runs from the conserved cysteine through the conserved F or W. Fields, in order: D gene, J gene, V gene, CDR3 protein. A D gene is named only where the DNA matches it firmly.

-	TRBJ1-2	TRBV9	CASSVEEGRGYGYTF
TRBD2	TRBJ2-3	TRBV9	CASSTRTSGTRGTDTQYF
-	TRBJ2-3	TRBV9	CASSVATRVAFPSTDTQYF
TRBD2	TRBJ2-7	TRBV9	CASSVSSGGPYEQYF
-	TRBJ2-1	TRBV9	CASSVRPDNYNEQFF
-	TRBJ1-3	TRBV9	CASSVGQSNTIYF
TRBD2	TRBJ2-5	TRBV9	CASSVEGTASGGHQETQYF
TRBD1	TRBJ1-3	TRBV9	CASTRDSSSGNTIYF
-	TRBJ1-2	TRBV9	CASSVGGTNYGYTF
TRBD1	TRBJ2-7	TRBV9	CASSETGGRYEQYF
-	TRBJ2-5	TRBV9	CASSAAPSPQETQYF
-	TRBJ2-3	TRBV9	CASSVSGAPTDTQYF
-	TRBJ2-2	TRBV9	CASSPLGGMTGELFF
-	TRBJ2-2	TRBV9	CASSPLGVVTGELFF
TRBD2	TRBJ2-5	TRBV9	CASSVAPSGAQETQYF
TRBD2	TRBJ2-1	TRBV9	CASSVVGGGPYNEQFF